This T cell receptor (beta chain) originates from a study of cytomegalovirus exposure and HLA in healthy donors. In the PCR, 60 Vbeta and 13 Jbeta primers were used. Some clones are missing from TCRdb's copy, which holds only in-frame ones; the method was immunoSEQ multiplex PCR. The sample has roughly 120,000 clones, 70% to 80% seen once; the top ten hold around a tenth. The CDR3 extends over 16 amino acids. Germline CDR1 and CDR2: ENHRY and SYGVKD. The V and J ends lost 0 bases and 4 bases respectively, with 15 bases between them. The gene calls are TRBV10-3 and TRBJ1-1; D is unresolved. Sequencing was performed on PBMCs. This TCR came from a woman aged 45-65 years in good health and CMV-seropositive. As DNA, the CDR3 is TGTGCCATCAGTGAGTCGGGAGGGAGGAAGGGCACTGAAGCTTTCTTT. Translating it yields CAISESGGRKGTEAFF.